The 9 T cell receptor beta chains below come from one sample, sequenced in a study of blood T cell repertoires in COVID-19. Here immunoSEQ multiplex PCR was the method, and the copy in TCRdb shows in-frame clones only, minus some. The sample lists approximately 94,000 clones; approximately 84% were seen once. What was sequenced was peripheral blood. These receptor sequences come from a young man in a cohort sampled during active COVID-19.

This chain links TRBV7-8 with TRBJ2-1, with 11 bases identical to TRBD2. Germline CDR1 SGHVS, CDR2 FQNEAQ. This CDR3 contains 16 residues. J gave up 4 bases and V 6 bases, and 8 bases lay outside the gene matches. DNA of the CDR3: TGTGCCAGCAGTGATACCGGGACTAGCGGTTACAATGAGCAGTTCTTC. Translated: CASSDTGTSGYNEQFF.

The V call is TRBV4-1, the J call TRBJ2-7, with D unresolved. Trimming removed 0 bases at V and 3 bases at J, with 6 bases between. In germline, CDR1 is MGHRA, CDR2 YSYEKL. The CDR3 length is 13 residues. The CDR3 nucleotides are TGCGCCAGCAGCCAAGATCCCTACTACGAGCAGTACTTC. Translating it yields CASSQDPYYEQYF.

CDR3 coding DNA: TGTGCCACCAGTGATGGGACAGCGTATGGCTACACCTTC. The encoded protein is CATSDGTAYGYTF. The gene calls are TRBV24-1 and TRBJ1-2; 7 positions agree with TRBD1. CDR3 length: 13 residues. CDR1 and CDR2 (germline): KGHDR, SFDVKD. The J segment lost 5 bases and the V segment lost 3 bases, leaving 2 bases of the junction unmatched.

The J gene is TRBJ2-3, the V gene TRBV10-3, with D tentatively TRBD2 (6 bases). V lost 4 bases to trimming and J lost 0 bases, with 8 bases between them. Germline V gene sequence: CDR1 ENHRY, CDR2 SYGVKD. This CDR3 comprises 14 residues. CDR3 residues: CAISGRGSTDTQYF. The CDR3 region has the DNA TGTGCCATCAGTGGGCGGGGTAGCACAGATACGCAGTATTTT.

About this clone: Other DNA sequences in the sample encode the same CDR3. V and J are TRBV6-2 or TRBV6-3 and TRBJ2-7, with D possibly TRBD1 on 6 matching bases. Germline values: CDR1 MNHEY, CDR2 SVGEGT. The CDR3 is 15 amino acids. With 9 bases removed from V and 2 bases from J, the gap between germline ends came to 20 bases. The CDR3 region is CASSSPPDSTYEQYF. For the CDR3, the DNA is TGTGCCAGTAGCTCACCCCCGGACAGTACCTACGAGCAGTACTTC.

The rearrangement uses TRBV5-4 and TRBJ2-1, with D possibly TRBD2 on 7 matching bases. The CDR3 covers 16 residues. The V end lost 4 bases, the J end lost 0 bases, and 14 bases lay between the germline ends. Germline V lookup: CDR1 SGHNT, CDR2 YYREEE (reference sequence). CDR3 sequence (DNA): TGTGCCAGCAGCCCGTACAGGGACTACTCCTACAATGAGCAGTTCTTC. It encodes CASSPYRDYSYNEQFF.

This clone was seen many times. CDR3 sequence reads: CASSLETDRREQYF. CDR3 nucleotide sequence: TGTGCCAGCAGCTTGGAGACGGACAGGAGGGAGCAGTACTTC. The V call is TRBV5-4, the J call TRBJ2-7; 7 nucleotides agree with TRBD1. The V gene end was trimmed by 0 bases and the J gene end by 7 bases; junction bases not matched to a gene: 7. CDR1 SGHNT and CDR2 YYREEE come from the germline V gene (reference sequence). There are 14 residues in the CDR3.

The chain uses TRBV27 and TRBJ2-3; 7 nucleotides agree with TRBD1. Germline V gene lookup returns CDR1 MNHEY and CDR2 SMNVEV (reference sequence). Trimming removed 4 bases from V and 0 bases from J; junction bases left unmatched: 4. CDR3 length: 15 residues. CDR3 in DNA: TGTGCCAGCAGTTATAACAGGGGTAGCACAGATACGCAGTATTTT. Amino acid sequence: CASSYNRGSTDTQYF.

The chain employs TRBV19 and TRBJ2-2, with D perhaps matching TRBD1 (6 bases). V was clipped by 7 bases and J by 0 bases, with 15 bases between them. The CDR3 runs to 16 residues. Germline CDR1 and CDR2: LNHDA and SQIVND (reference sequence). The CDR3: CASTGAPNTNTGELFF. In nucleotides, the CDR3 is TGTGCCAGTACAGGGGCCCCAAACACGAACACCGGGGAGCTGTTTTTT.